This T cell receptor beta chain appears in the sequencing data of a study of shared clonotypes between healthy human individuals. Study overall: There were three CD4 naive, three CD4 memory, two CD8 naive and one CD8 memory plates per donor.

Each cell subset's genomic DNA was divided evenly among several immunoSEQ plates. Measured with immunoSEQ multiplex PCR; TCRdb has only the in-frame clones, and not every one. The sample yields about 770,000 clones, just under 75% seen once. Study-wide points: For naive CD4 cells, roughly 5.5% of clonotypes were shared across a handful of donors.

With respect to this clone: The antigen is not known.

The CDR3 spans 17 residues. Germline CDR1 and CDR2: SGHRS and YFSETQ. J lost 9 bases, V lost 2 bases, and 12 bases had no gene match. This clonotype originated in a woman aged 25 to 39 in good health. This chain links TRBV5-1 with TRBJ2-1, with 12 bases matching TRBD2. The specimen sequenced was memory CD4+ T cells sorted from blood. Subset defined: CD45RA-negative fraction. The CDR3 reads CASSLRDTSGRNREQFF. The CDR3, as DNA: TGCGCCAGCAGCTTACGAGATACTAGCGGGAGGAATCGTGAGCAGTTCTTC.